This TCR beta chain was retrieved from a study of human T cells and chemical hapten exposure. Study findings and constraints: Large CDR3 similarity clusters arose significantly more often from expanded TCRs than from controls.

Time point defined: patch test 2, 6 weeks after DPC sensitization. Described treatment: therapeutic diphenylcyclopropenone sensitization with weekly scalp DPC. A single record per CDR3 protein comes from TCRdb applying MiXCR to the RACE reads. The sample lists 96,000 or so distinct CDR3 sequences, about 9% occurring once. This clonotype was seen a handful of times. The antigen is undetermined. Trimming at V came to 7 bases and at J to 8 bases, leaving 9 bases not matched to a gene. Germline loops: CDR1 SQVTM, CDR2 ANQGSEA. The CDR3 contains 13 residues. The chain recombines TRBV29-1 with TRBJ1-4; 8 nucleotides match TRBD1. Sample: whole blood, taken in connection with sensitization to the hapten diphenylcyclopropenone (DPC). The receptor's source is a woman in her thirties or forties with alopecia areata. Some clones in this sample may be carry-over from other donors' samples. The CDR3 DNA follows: TGCAGCGCTTCTGCAGGGGGCTGGGAAAAACTGTTTTTT. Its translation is CSASAGGWEKLFF.